The entry below describes one T cell receptor (beta chain). No antigen is known for it. Germline CDR1 reads GTSNPN; CDR2 reads SVGIG (reference sequence). J was trimmed by 7 bases and V by 0 bases; bases with no gene match: 12. The CDR3 consists of 15 residues. These data are taken from a study of graft-versus-host responses after intestinal transplantation. TCRdb's table, derived via immunoSEQ multiplex PCR, lists solely in-frame clones and lacks some. The data hold about 94,000 clones, with 91% observed a single time. The chain employs TRBV30 and TRBJ2-7; TRBD2 aligns across 7 bases. The specimen was unstimulated CD8+ T cells sorted from spleen or lymph node cells, collected before intestinal transplant. The clonotype comes from a human donor who received an intestinal transplant. This CDR3 reads CAWSVLRGGQGEQYF. The CDR3 bases are TGTGCCTGGAGTGTACTCCGGGGAGGGCAAGGGGAGCAGTACTTC. The full variable domain, rest sourced from reference TRBV30 and TRBJ2-7, is SQTIHQWPATLVQPVGSPLSLECTVEGTSNPNLYWYRQAAGRGLQLLFYSVGIGQISSEVPQNLSASRPQDRQFILSSKKLLLSDSGFYLCAWSVLRGGQGEQYFGPGTRLTVT.